This T cell receptor beta chain was identified in a study of shared clonotypes between healthy human individuals. Germline-derived CDR1 and CDR2 are MNHEY and SVGAGI. The CDR3 sequence is 11 residues long. V lost 7 bases to trimming and J lost 2 bases, with 5 bases between them. Points on this clone: The antigen remains undetermined.

Selected positively for CCR7 and CD45RO-negative, naive CD8 cells excluded terminally differentiated effector memory CD45RA+ cells. At the deep level, the assay was run. Sequencing was performed with immunoSEQ multiplex PCR; in TCRdb, only in-frame clones are kept and a portion is missing. The sample carries about 2 million clones, 85% to 95% recorded once. Study-level results: Generally, naive subsets (rather than memory subsets) showed larger estimated richness. Relative to clonotypes present in all four donors, those not shared had lower generation probabilities. The expectation was that sequencing depth would affect clonotype sharing among donors.

The receptor was isolated from a man aged 18 to 30 in good health. This chain connects TRBV6-5 to TRBJ1-1; D call uncertain. The sample consisted of naive CD8+ T cells sorted from blood. The CDR3 region is CASMGNTEAFF. For the CDR3, the DNA is TGTGCCAGCATGGGTAACACTGAAGCTTTCTTT.